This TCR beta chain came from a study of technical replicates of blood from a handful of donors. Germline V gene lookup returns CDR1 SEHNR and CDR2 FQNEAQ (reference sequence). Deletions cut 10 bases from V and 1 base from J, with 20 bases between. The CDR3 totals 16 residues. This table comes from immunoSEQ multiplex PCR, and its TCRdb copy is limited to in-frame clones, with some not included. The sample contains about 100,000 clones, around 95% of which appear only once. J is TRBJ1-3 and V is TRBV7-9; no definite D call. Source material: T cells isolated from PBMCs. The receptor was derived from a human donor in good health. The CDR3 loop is CANLRIEAGSGNTIYF. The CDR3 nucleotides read TGTGCCAACTTACGGATCGAAGCGGGGTCTGGAAACACCATATATTTT.